A single sample is the source of the 21 T cell receptor beta chains below, sequenced in a study of radiation and T cells in renal cell carcinoma. The protocol was immunoSEQ multiplex PCR, while the TCRdb copy is restricted to in-frame clones and leaves out a portion. Here the sample spans about 150,000 clones, 88% being singletons. Documented time point: baseline pretreatment blood. Treatment denoted: 15 Gy SBRT to primary tumor, nephrectomy 4 weeks later. The sequencing here drew on blood, taken from a patient whose treatment included radiotherapy and nephrectomy. The receptors were gathered from an older woman with renal cell carcinoma.

This clone was counted only a few times. The genes are TRBV25-1 and TRBJ1-1; D perhaps matches TRBD1 (5 bases). V gave up 6 bases and J gave up 0 bases, with 8 bases separating them. CDR1 and CDR2 from the germline V gene are MGHDK and SYGVNS. This CDR3 is 13 amino acids long. The CDR3: CASRDRLNTEAFF. CDR3 bases: TGTGCCAGCAGAGACAGACTGAACACTGAAGCTTTCTTT.

This rearrangement joins TRBV7-2 to TRBJ2-1, with D possibly called TRBD1 or TRBD2 (5 bases each). This CDR3 contains 13 residues. The germline V and J ends were trimmed by 9 bases and 2 bases, with 11 bases remaining between them. Germline CDR1 reads SGHTA; CDR2 reads FQGNSA. The DNA for the CDR3 is TGTGCCAGTCCGGGGCGGGCCTACAATGAGCAGTTCTTC. It is translated as CASPGRAYNEQFF.

The sample holds one count of this clone. The chain joins TRBV11-2 to TRBJ2-1; no clear D gene. CDR3 length equals 14 residues. Germline V CDR1 and CDR2: SGHAT, FQNNGV. V was shortened by 1 base and J by 8 bases, with 12 bases between the two germline ends. DNA of the CDR3: TGTGCCAGCAGCTTAGTCTTTGCGACGGATGAGCAGTTCTTC. Amino acids: CASSLVFATDEQFF.

The CDR3 nucleotides are TGTGCCAGTAGTCATCAAGGGGACCAGCCCCAGCATTTT. Its protein is CASSHQGDQPQHF. The chain combines TRBV19 with TRBJ1-5; D may be TRBD1 (5 bases). The V end lost 5 bases, the J end lost 7 bases, and 12 bases lay between the germline ends. From germline, CDR1 is LNHDA and CDR2 SQIVND (reference sequence). CDR3 length equals 13 residues. Based on the CDR3 plus reference TRBV19 and TRBJ1-5, the full variable domain is DGGITQSPKYLFRKEGQNVTLSCEQNLNHDAMYWYRQDPGQGLRLIYYSQIVNDFQKGDIAEGYSVSREKKESFPLTVTSAQKNPTAFYLCASSHQGDQPQHFGDGTRLSIL.

V and J are TRBV6-5 and TRBJ2-2; 11 positions agree with TRBD1. This CDR3 comprises 15 residues. Germline trimming cut 6 bases from V and 4 bases from J; bases unmatched to any gene: 4. Germline lookup yields CDR1 MNHEY and CDR2 SVGAGI. Written as DNA, the CDR3 is TGTGCCAGCAGGACGGGACAGGGGGTCACCGGGGAGCTGTTTTTT. This encodes CASRTGQGVTGELFF.

This rearrangement joins TRBV5-5 to TRBJ1-2; TRBD1 aligns across 9 bases. The J segment lost 8 bases and the V segment lost 4 bases, leaving 12 bases of the junction unmatched. Germline CDR1 and CDR2: SGHKS and YYEKEE (reference sequence). This CDR3 has 15 amino acids. The CDR3 bases are TGTGCCAGCAGCCTAGAGGGACAGGGAAGGGGCGGCTACACCTTC. Protein sequence: CASSLEGQGRGGYTF.

V is TRBV6-6 and J is TRBJ2-2; 7 nucleotides align to TRBD1. Germline-derived CDR1 and CDR2 are MNHNY and SVGAGI (reference sequence). The CDR3 is 16 residues long. V trimming: 6 bases; J trimming: 1 base; junction bases outside the gene matches: 8. In DNA, the CDR3 is TGTGCCAGCAGCACCACAGGGGCGTTGAACACCGGGGAGCTGTTTTTT. Protein: CASSTTGALNTGELFF.

V usage is TRBV2 and J usage is TRBJ2-3, with 10 nucleotides matching TRBD1. V was pared by 6 bases and J by 2 bases, with 5 bases of the junction left unmatched. Germline V gene sequence: CDR1 SNHLY, CDR2 FYNNEI. This CDR3 region has 15 residues. CDR3 protein: CASSSTGGVTDTQYF. For the CDR3, the DNA is TGTGCCAGCAGCTCGACAGGGGGCGTCACAGATACGCAGTATTTT. Full variable domain (remainder filled in from reference TRBV2 and TRBJ2-3): EPEVTQTPSHQVTQMGQEVILRCVPISNHLYFYWYRQILGQKVEFLVSFYNNEISEKSEIFDDQFSVERPDGSNFTLKIRSTKLEDSAMYFCASSSTGGVTDTQYFGPGTRLTVL.

This chain's CDR3 is CASSTDYGYTF. The CDR3 region has the DNA TGTGCCAGCTCAACCGACTATGGCTACACCTTC. The J gene is TRBJ1-2, the V gene TRBV18; D gene ambiguous. Trimming took off 5 bases at V and 3 bases at J, with 4 bases between the two ends. This CDR3 region has 11 residues. In germline, CDR1 is KGHSH, CDR2 LQKENI.

The J gene is TRBJ1-5, the V gene TRBV18; no definite D call. Trimming removed 2 bases at V and 3 bases at J, with 8 bases between. The CDR3 has 14 amino acids. The germline V gene has CDR1 KGHSH and CDR2 LQKENI. The CDR3 nucleotides read TGTGCCAGCTCACCAATCCGGGACAATCAGCCCCAGCATTTT. Its protein product is CASSPIRDNQPQHF.

The J gene is TRBJ2-5, the V gene TRBV4-3; TRBD2 matches at 10 bases. Trimming at V came to 4 bases and at J to 2 bases, leaving 4 bases not matched to a gene. CDR1 and CDR2 from the germline V gene are LGHNA and YSLEER. This CDR3 spans 15 amino acids. CDR3 DNA sequence: TGCGCCAGCAGCCTCGGACTAGCGGTTCAAGAGACCCAGTACTTC. Translated, it gives CASSLGLAVQETQYF.

The CDR3: CASSPGGHSADTQYF. CDR3 sequence (DNA): TGTGCCAGCAGCCCGGGGGGGCACAGTGCAGATACGCAGTATTTT. The rearrangement joins TRBV6-5 to TRBJ2-3; 8 bases are shared with TRBD2. V shed 6 bases and J 4 bases; nucleotides not matched to a gene: 9. The germline V gene has CDR1 MNHEY and CDR2 SVGAGI. The CDR3 extends over 15 amino acids.

V usage is TRBV27 and J usage is TRBJ2-1; no reliable D call. Between the trimmed V and J ends, which lost 4 bases and 0 bases, there was a span of 16 bases. The CDR3 has 17 residues. Germline V gives CDR1 MNHEY, CDR2 SMNVEV (reference sequence). DNA of the CDR3: TGTGCCAGCAGTTCCCTTTGGGCGTTATCCTCCTACAATGAGCAGTTCTTC. This codes for CASSSLWALSSYNEQFF.

This clone was seen a single time. This sequence joins TRBV5-1 and TRBJ1-2; D is unresolved. Germline CDR1 SGHRS, CDR2 YFSETQ. CDR3 size: 14 residues. The V end was cut by 0 bases, the J end by 1 base, with 7 bases between. DNA for the CDR3: TGCGCCAGCAGCTTGGGGCGAAATAACTATGGCTACACCTTC. This encodes CASSLGRNNYGYTF.

This clone was recorded only once. The chain employs TRBV9 and TRBJ2-2, with 12 bases lining up with TRBD2. J gave up 6 bases and V 4 bases, and 7 bases lay outside the gene matches. Germline-derived CDR1 and CDR2 are SGDLS and YYNGEE. The CDR3 is made up of 16 amino acids. CDR3 nucleotides: TGTGCCAGCAGCATACTAGCGGGGGGAGTCGCCGGGGAGCTGTTTTTT. It codes for CASSILAGGVAGELFF.

This clone was observed a handful of times. This chain uses TRBV9 with TRBJ1-1, with 7 bases lining up with TRBD1. Germline V gene data show CDR1 as SGDLS and CDR2 as YYNGEE. With V trimmed by 3 bases and J by 5 bases, 10 bases remained unmatched. The CDR3 loop spans 15 amino acids. For the CDR3, the DNA is TGTGCCAGCAGCGCACTCGGACAGGTGGGAACTGAAGCTTTCTTT. It codes for CASSALGQVGTEAFF.

The chain recombines TRBV20-1 with TRBJ1-2, with 7 nucleotides matching TRBD1. This CDR3 is 11 amino acids long. Germline CDR1 and CDR2: DFQATT and SNEGSKA (reference sequence). V lost 7 bases and J lost 3; bases outside the gene matches: 2. This CDR3 is CSVGTDYGYTF. DNA for the CDR3: TGCAGTGTAGGGACAGACTATGGCTACACCTTC.

The chain uses TRBV2 and TRBJ2-5; 8 bases match TRBD2. The CDR3 totals 15 residues. The trim removed 6 bases at V and 5 bases at J, leaving 11 bases unmatched. Germline CDR1 is SNHLY and CDR2 is FYNNEI. CDR3 sequence: CASSLGGALMETQYF. The CDR3 DNA reads as TGTGCCAGCAGCCTCGGGGGGGCCTTAATGGAGACCCAGTACTTC.

The CDR3 DNA sequence: TGCGCCAGCAGCCAGATTCGGGACAGTGAAGCTTTCTTT. Protein: CASSQIRDSEAFF. The genes are TRBV4-1 and TRBJ1-1; 7 nucleotides line up with TRBD1. Germline CDR1 is MGHRA and CDR2 is YSYEKL. Germline trimming cut 3 bases from V and 7 bases from J; bases unmatched to any gene: 5. This CDR3 has 13 amino acids.

The gene calls are TRBV2 and TRBJ1-2; 8 bases fit TRBD1. This CDR3 comprises 14 residues. V dropped 3 bases and J dropped 5; count of bases not matched to a gene: 5. CDR1 and CDR2 (germline): SNHLY, FYNNEI. Here the CDR3 DNA reads TGTGCCAGCAGTGATTACAGGGGGACTTATGGCTACACCTTC. Its protein product is CASSDYRGTYGYTF.

The chain employs TRBV28 and TRBJ2-7, with no clear D. CDR1 and CDR2 (germline): MDHEN, SYDVKM. The CDR3 runs to 15 residues. V lost 4 bases, J lost 3 bases, and 16 bases lay in between. The CDR3 sequence is CASSSGQVTDYEQYF. The DNA of the CDR3 is TGTGCCAGCAGTTCTGGGCAGGTAACAGACTACGAGCAGTACTTC.